The rows below give T cell receptor beta chains drawn from one sample of a study of cytomegalovirus exposure and HLA in healthy donors. The table came from immunoSEQ multiplex PCR; TCRdb's copy has only in-frame clones and leaves some out. This sample has 95,000 to 110,000 clones, with less than 85% found just once. The specimen was PBMCs. The receptors shown here come from a man younger than 35 in good health and CMV-seronegative. Both conserved end residues are part of each CDR3. Fields, in order: clone size, J gene, V gene, D gene, CDR3 protein, CDR3 DNA. A D gene is named only where the DNA matches it firmly. Part of the rows lack a size; the others show once, few, many or a class for expanded clones.

clone_size: medium-sized
j_call: TRBJ1-1
v_call: TRBV6-5
d_call: TRBD1
cdr3_aa: CASRGQAPGAFF
cdr3_nt: TGTGCCAGCAGGGGACAGGCCCCGGGAGCTTTCTTT

clone_size: -
j_call: TRBJ1-5
v_call: TRBV5-1
d_call: TRBD1
cdr3_aa: CASSAQGVGQPQHF
cdr3_nt: TGCGCCAGCAGCGCTCAGGGGGTTGGTCAGCCCCAGCATTTT

clone_size: -
j_call: TRBJ1-4
v_call: TRBV11-1
d_call: -
cdr3_aa: CASRSTGATNEKLFF
cdr3_nt: TGTGCCAGCAGAAGTACGGGGGCAACTAATGAAAAACTGTTTTTT

clone_size: -
j_call: TRBJ2-5
v_call: TRBV6-1
d_call: TRBD2
cdr3_aa: CASSLAGGYQETQYF
cdr3_nt: TGTGCCAGCAGTCTAGCGGGGGGCTACCAAGAGACCCAGTACTTC

clone_size: -
j_call: TRBJ2-3
v_call: TRBV5-1
d_call: TRBD2
cdr3_aa: CASSAASGGWADTQYF
cdr3_nt: TGCGCCAGCAGCGCCGCTAGCGGGGGATGGGCAGATACGCAGTATTTT

clone_size: -
j_call: TRBJ2-7
v_call: TRBV28
d_call: -
cdr3_aa: CASSLALYEQYF
cdr3_nt: TGTGCCAGCAGTCTAGCGTTGTACGAGCAGTACTTC

clone_size: -
j_call: TRBJ1-6
v_call: TRBV6-5
d_call: -
cdr3_aa: CASRNSGAGNSPLHF
cdr3_nt: TGTGCCAGCAGGAACTCAGGGGCCGGGAATTCACCCCTCCACTTT

clone_size: -
j_call: TRBJ1-6
v_call: TRBV7-3
d_call: TRBD1
cdr3_aa: CASSLGKRDRGRNNSPLHF
cdr3_nt: TGTGCCAGCAGCTTGGGGAAACGGGACAGGGGGCGGAATAATTCACCCCTCCACTTT

clone_size: -
j_call: TRBJ2-1
v_call: TRBV4-2
d_call: TRBD1
cdr3_aa: CASSHEEGQGDNEQFF
cdr3_nt: TGTGCCAGCAGCCATGAGGAGGGACAGGGCGACAATGAGCAGTTCTTC

clone_size: -
j_call: TRBJ2-1
v_call: TRBV6-5
d_call: TRBD1
cdr3_aa: CASSYHTGTANNEQFF
cdr3_nt: TGTGCCAGCAGTTACCACACCGGGACAGCAAACAATGAGCAGTTCTTC

clone_size: -
j_call: TRBJ2-5
v_call: TRBV27
d_call: -
cdr3_aa: CASSSGETQYF
cdr3_nt: TGTGCCAGCAGTAGCGGAGAGACCCAGTACTTC

clone_size: few
j_call: TRBJ1-1
v_call: TRBV6-1
d_call: -
cdr3_aa: CASSEGTDMNTEAFF
cdr3_nt: TGTGCCAGCAGTGAAGGGACAGACATGAACACTGAAGCTTTCTTT

clone_size: -
j_call: TRBJ2-7
v_call: TRBV7-3
d_call: -
cdr3_aa: CASSLFAGSTYEQYF
cdr3_nt: TGTGCCAGCAGCTTATTCGCAGGGTCGACCTATGAGCAGTACTTC

clone_size: -
j_call: TRBJ1-1
v_call: TRBV7-9
d_call: -
cdr3_aa: CSSSPRGREAFF
cdr3_nt: TGTTCCAGCAGCCCGCGGGGCAGAGAAGCTTTCTTT

clone_size: -
j_call: TRBJ2-3
v_call: TRBV18
d_call: TRBD2
cdr3_aa: CASSPTGTSYTDTQYF
cdr3_nt: TGTGCCAGCTCCCCTACCGGGACTAGCTATACAGATACGCAGTATTTT

clone_size: -
j_call: TRBJ2-2
v_call: TRBV19
d_call: -
cdr3_aa: CASSTGLGNTGELFF
cdr3_nt: TGTGCCAGTAGTACCGGACTGGGGAACACCGGGGAGCTGTTTTTT

clone_size: -
j_call: TRBJ2-2
v_call: TRBV7-9
d_call: -
cdr3_aa: CASSLDLTGELFF
cdr3_nt: TGTGCCAGCAGCTTAGATTTAACCGGGGAGCTGTTTTTT

clone_size: -
j_call: TRBJ2-3
v_call: TRBV7-3
d_call: -
cdr3_aa: CASSPVGGRVTDTQYF
cdr3_nt: TGTGCCAGCAGCCCCGTGGGGGGGCGGGTCACAGATACGCAGTATTTT

clone_size: few
j_call: TRBJ2-3
v_call: TRBV6-5
d_call: TRBD2
cdr3_aa: CASSRDYNTQYF
cdr3_nt: TGTGCCAGCAGTCGGGACTACAATACGCAGTATTTT

clone_size: -
j_call: TRBJ1-5
v_call: TRBV27
d_call: -
cdr3_aa: CASCIAGQPQHF
cdr3_nt: TGTGCCAGTTGTATAGCGGGTCAGCCCCAGCATTTT

clone_size: -
j_call: TRBJ2-1
v_call: TRBV7-9
d_call: TRBD2
cdr3_aa: CASRLGTSVYNEQFF
cdr3_nt: TGTGCCAGCCGTTTAGGGACTAGCGTCTACAATGAGCAGTTCTTC

clone_size: -
j_call: TRBJ1-1
v_call: TRBV14
d_call: -
cdr3_aa: CASSQPSVRGSRAFF
cdr3_nt: TGTGCCAGCAGCCAGCCGTCGGTCCGGGGTTCAAGAGCTTTCTTT